This T cell receptor beta chain derives from a study of OX40 agonist ivuxolimab in advanced cancers. This clone came up a few times. What it binds is not known. Whole-study results and caveats: More expanded clones were found, on average, in CD8+ than in CD4+ T cells.

CDR1 is LNHDA and CDR2 is SQIVND in the germline V gene (reference sequence). The CDR3 covers 12 residues. V lost 11 bases and J lost 6, with 16 bases in between. Produced via immunoSEQ multiplex PCR; TCRdb's table is partial and in-frame only. The table includes 43,000 or so clones, around 88% detected once. The TCR originated in an adult with an advanced solid tumor such as melanoma, head and neck, liver or kidney cancer. The genes are TRBV19 and TRBJ1-2; unclear D gene. This sample comprised CD4+ or CD8+ T cells sorted from blood, obtained in a trial of the OX40 agonist ivuxolimab. The CDR3 DNA sequence: TGTGCCGCAAGAGAGGGTGGACATGGCTACACCTTC. Protein product: CAAREGGHGYTF.